This passage covers 21 T cell receptor beta chains from one sample sequenced in a study of T-cell reconstitution after alpha-beta-depleted transplantation in children. Construction of the TCRbeta library involved unique molecular identifiers. One entry per CDR3 protein, called by TCRdb with MiXCR from the PCR reads. The table lists about 400,000 distinct CDR3 sequences, roughly 22% of them singletons. The starting material was PBMCs from the stem cell graft donor, obtained from the stem cell graft. The receptors were sampled from a human donor who donated a stem cell graft to a child with acute myeloid leukemia.

This clonotype was detected a few times. This chain uses TRBV28 with TRBJ2-1; TRBD2 agrees at 11 bases. The CDR3 spans 15 residues. Trimming took 4 bases from V and 4 from J; bases not matched to a gene: 3. CDR1 and CDR2 (germline): MDHEN, SYDVKM. The CDR3 sequence is CASSWGTSGYNEQFF. CDR3 bases: TGTGCCAGCAGTTGGGGGACTAGCGGTTACAATGAGCAGTTCTTC.

The V and J genes are TRBV7-9 and TRBJ2-1; TRBD2 matches at 8 bases. Unmatched junction bases numbered 10, after V lost 5 bases and J lost 4 bases. Germline assignment: CDR1 SEHNR and CDR2 FQNEAQ (reference sequence). The CDR3 extends over 16 amino acids. The CDR3: CASSSTSSGPYNEQFF. Here the CDR3 DNA reads TGTGCCAGCAGCAGCACGTCTAGCGGGCCTTACAATGAGCAGTTCTTC.

This sequence joins TRBV5-6 and TRBJ2-5; 7 nucleotides agree with TRBD2. The CDR3 has 16 amino acids. CDR1 is SGHDT, CDR2 YYEEEE, per germline. With V trimmed by 0 bases and J by 2 bases, 7 bases remained unmatched. CDR3 DNA: TGTGCCAGCAGCTTGGCGGGACTACGCCTACAAGAGACCCAGTACTTC. It yields the protein CASSLAGLRLQETQYF.

This clonotype has more than one count but fewer than ten. The V call is TRBV7-2, the J call TRBJ2-7; 8 bases line up with TRBD2. Trimming took 3 bases from V and 4 from J; bases not matched to a gene: 8. The CDR3 contains 15 residues. The germline CDR1 and CDR2 sequences are SGHTA and FQGNSA. CDR3 residues: CASSFRAGATYEQYF. DNA for the CDR3: TGTGCCAGCAGCTTCAGAGCGGGAGCGACTTACGAGCAGTACTTC.

In this sample, this clonotype turned up a few times. The J gene is TRBJ2-7, the V gene TRBV4-1; D might be TRBD1 (6 bases). Trimming left V 0 bases short and J 0 bases short, with 9 bases between. Germline V gives CDR1 MGHRA, CDR2 YSYEKL. The CDR3 runs to 15 residues. The CDR3 loop is CASSQEMDSSYEQYF. The CDR3 DNA reads TGCGCCAGCAGCCAAGAGATGGACAGCTCCTACGAGCAGTACTTC.

This clonotype appeared a few times. The V gene is TRBV18, the J gene TRBJ2-2; 10 bases are shared with TRBD2. The CDR3 length is 15 residues. With V trimmed by 5 bases and J by 5 bases, 5 bases remained unmatched. From germline, CDR1 is KGHSH and CDR2 LQKENI. CDR3 bases: TGTGCCAGCTCAGCTGGACTAGCGGATACCGGGGAGCTGTTTTTT. It codes for CASSAGLADTGELFF.

V is TRBV5-1 and J is TRBJ1-4, with D hard to call. Germline V gene sequence: CDR1 SGHRS, CDR2 YFSETQ. Trimming stripped 1 base from V and 4 bases from J, with 8 bases between. The CDR3 loop spans 14 amino acids. The DNA of the CDR3 is TGCGCCAGCAGCTTGAAAGGGCTTAATGAAAAACTGTTTTTT. It yields the protein CASSLKGLNEKLFF. Full variable domain (remainder filled in from reference TRBV5-1 and TRBJ1-4): KAGVTQTPRYLIKTRGQQVTLSCSPISGHRSVSWYQQTPGQGLQFLFEYFSETQRNKGNFPGRFSGRQFSNSRSEMNVSTLELGDSALYLCASSLKGLNEKLFFGSGTQLSVL.

This clonotype was seen more than once but under ten times. The chain couples TRBV29-1 to TRBJ1-1; 8 bases line up with TRBD1. This CDR3 is built from 13 residues. Germline values: CDR1 SQVTM, CDR2 ANQGSEA. The J segment lost 7 bases and the V segment lost 4 bases, leaving 8 bases of the junction unmatched. The CDR3 nucleotides are TGCAGCGTTGTGGTTCAGGGGGCCTTTGAAGCTTTCTTT. It codes for CSVVVQGAFEAFF.

V is TRBV2 and J is TRBJ2-2, with a possible D match to TRBD1 (6 bases). Trimming cost V 6 bases and J 3 bases, with 14 bases left between them. The CDR3 is 15 amino acids. From germline, CDR1 is SNHLY and CDR2 FYNNEI. CDR3 in DNA: TGTGCCAGCAGACGGGACGAGGGGGACACCGGGGAGCTGTTTTTT. It yields the protein CASRRDEGDTGELFF.

This chain links TRBV6-4 with TRBJ1-6; D is ambiguous. The CDR3 is 13 amino acids. Trimming took 6 bases from V and 13 from J, leaving 16 bases between them. Germline values: CDR1 MRHNA, CDR2 SNTAGT. The CDR3 coding sequence is TGTGCCAGCAGGGGAAATCCCCTGGCGCCCCTCCACTTT. Residues: CASRGNPLAPLHF.

This clonotype was counted a few times. The chain carries TRBV12-3 or TRBV12-4 and TRBJ2-5; D may be TRBD1 (6 bases). The CDR3 spans 11 residues. Trimming stripped 5 bases from V and 11 bases from J, with 12 bases between. The CDR3 bases are TGTGCCAGCAGTACCACGGGACATCAGTACTTC. Residues: CASSTTGHQYF.

This clonotype was seen only a few times. This chain joins TRBV7-9 and TRBJ2-5; D perhaps matches TRBD2 (6 bases). This CDR3 has 16 amino acids. V lost 5 bases and J 1 base, leaving 17 bases between the germline ends. CDR1 is SEHNR and CDR2 is FQNEAQ in the germline V gene (reference sequence). The CDR3 region is CASSPYSDYLQETQYF. In DNA, the CDR3 is TGTGCCAGCAGCCCCTACTCGGACTACCTCCAAGAGACCCAGTACTTC.

The table lists this clonotype with a few counts. The V gene is TRBV29-1, the J gene TRBJ2-5; D is possibly TRBD2 (7 bases). The CDR3 is 13 amino acids. Germline V CDR1 and CDR2: SQVTM, ANQGSEA. Deletions cut 3 bases from V and 5 bases from J, with 13 bases between. The CDR3 DNA reads as TGCAGCGTTGAGGGGGGGGCTGGGGAGACCCAGTACTTC. This translates into CSVEGGAGETQYF.

The chain uses TRBV9 and TRBJ2-7; TRBD1 agrees at 7 bases. The V gene end was trimmed by 4 bases and the J gene end by 3 bases; junction bases not matched to a gene: 4. CDR1 and CDR2 from the germline V gene are SGDLS and YYNGEE. This CDR3 has 13 residues. CDR3 coding DNA: TGTGCCAGCAGCATCGGGACAGACTACGAGCAGTACTTC. This gives the protein CASSIGTDYEQYF.

This clonotype was picked up a small number of times. This rearrangement joins TRBV5-5 to TRBJ2-1; D unclear. CDR3 size: 13 residues. V shed 0 bases and J shed 8 bases, with 9 bases lying between them. Germline V lookup: CDR1 SGHKS, CDR2 YYEKEE (reference sequence). Here the CDR3 DNA reads TGTGCCAGCAGCTTGGCCTCAAGCTATGAGCAGTTCTTC. It translates to CASSLASSYEQFF.

This clonotype has just a few counts. The genes are TRBV7-8 and TRBJ2-7; TRBD2 might be the D (6 bases). The CDR3 consists of 16 residues. The germline V and J ends were trimmed by 6 bases and 3 bases, with 21 bases remaining between them. Germline V lookup: CDR1 SGHVS, CDR2 FQNEAQ. The CDR3 region has the DNA TGTGCCAGCAGAGACCCGGTTAATAGCGGAGTCTACGAGCAGTACTTC. Its protein is CASRDPVNSGVYEQYF.

This clonotype was observed many times. The chain employs TRBV12-3 or TRBV12-4 and TRBJ2-2; a possible D gene is TRBD2 (5 bases). The CDR3 length is 13 residues. V lost 8 bases, J lost 6 bases, and 13 bases lay in between. The CDR3 DNA follows: TGTGCCAGCTTCCGAGGGCAGGCCGGGGAGCTGTTTTTT. Its translation: CASFRGQAGELFF.

V gene TRBV7-9 combines with J gene TRBJ1-1; D might be TRBD1 (6 bases). V shed 5 bases and J shed 4 bases, with 14 bases lying between them. Germline V gene data show CDR1 as SEHNR and CDR2 as FQNEAQ (reference sequence). The CDR3 sequence is 14 residues long. The DNA for the CDR3 is TGTGCCAGCAGCGGCCAGGGGTGGGGCACTGAAGCTTTCTTT. Translating gives CASSGQGWGTEAFF.

The sample holds many counts of this clonotype. The chain carries TRBV6-5 and TRBJ2-7, with TRBD1 as a possible D gene (5 bases). The ends were cut back, 4 bases at V and 0 bases at J, with 10 bases in the middle. The CDR3 has 14 amino acids. Germline V CDR1 and CDR2: MNHEY, SVGAGI. The CDR3 protein is CASSSRGSSYEQYF. The CDR3 nucleotides are TGTGCCAGCAGTTCTAGGGGAAGCTCCTACGAGCAGTACTTC.

This clonotype was seen only a few times. The J gene is TRBJ2-3, the V gene TRBV10-3; weak D call: TRBD2 (6 bases). The CDR3 has 15 residues. Trimming stripped 6 bases from V and 1 base from J, with 14 bases between. The germline V gene encodes CDR1 ENHRY and CDR2 SYGVKD. The CDR3 DNA reads as TGTGCCATCAGGAGCTCTGCGGGACGCACAGATACGCAGTATTTT. This sequence encodes CAIRSSAGRTDTQYF.

This rearrangement joins TRBV27 to TRBJ2-5; 10 bases align to TRBD2. The CDR3 loop spans 16 amino acids. V lost 2 bases and J lost 4; bases outside the gene matches: 7. Germline CDR1 reads MNHEY; CDR2 reads SMNVEV (reference sequence). Here the CDR3 reads CASSLDASGSGETQYF. CDR3 bases: TGTGCCAGCAGTTTAGACGCTAGCGGGAGCGGAGAGACCCAGTACTTC.